The sequence of this T cell receptor (beta chain) was determined in a study of blood T cell repertoires in COVID-19. Sequencing used immunoSEQ multiplex PCR; TCRdb keeps in-frame clones, though not all of them. The sample has some 130,000 clones, about 86% seen once. The CDR3 extends over 15 amino acids. Trimming removed 1 base from V and 7 bases from J, with 11 bases in between. The germline gives CDR1 LNHNV, CDR2 YYDKDF (reference sequence). Participant age was roughly 18 to 100 years, and participants resided in about two dozen US areas. The study counted Cohort 3 donors as recovered given two negative PCRs, clearance, or symptom resolution.

The sequence came from a woman between 50 and 59 years old who had recovered from COVID-19. J is TRBJ1-6 and V is TRBV15; tentatively, D is TRBD1 (6 bases). Sample: PBMCs or T cells enriched from blood (not recorded which). This chain's CDR3 is CATSRVGGWNSPLHF. CDR3 DNA sequence: TGTGCCACCAGCAGAGTAGGGGGTTGGAATTCACCCCTCCACTTT.